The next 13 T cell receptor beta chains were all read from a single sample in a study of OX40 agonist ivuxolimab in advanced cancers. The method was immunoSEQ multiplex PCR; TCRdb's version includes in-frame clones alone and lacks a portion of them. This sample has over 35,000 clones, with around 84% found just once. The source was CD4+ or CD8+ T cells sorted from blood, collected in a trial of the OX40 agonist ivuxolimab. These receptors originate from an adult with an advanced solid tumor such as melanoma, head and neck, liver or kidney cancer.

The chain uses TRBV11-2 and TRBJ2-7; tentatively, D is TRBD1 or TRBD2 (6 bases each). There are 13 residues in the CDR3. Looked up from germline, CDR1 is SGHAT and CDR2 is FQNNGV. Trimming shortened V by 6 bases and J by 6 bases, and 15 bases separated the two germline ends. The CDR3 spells CASRWDKGGEQYV. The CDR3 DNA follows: TGTGCCAGCAGATGGGACAAGGGGGGCGAGCAGTACGTC.

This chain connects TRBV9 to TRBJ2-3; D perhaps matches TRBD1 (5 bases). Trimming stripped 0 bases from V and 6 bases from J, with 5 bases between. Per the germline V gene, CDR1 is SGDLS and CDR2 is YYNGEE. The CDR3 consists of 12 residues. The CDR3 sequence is CASSVEGDTQYF. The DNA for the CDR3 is TGTGCCAGCAGCGTAGAGGGGGATACGCAGTATTTT.

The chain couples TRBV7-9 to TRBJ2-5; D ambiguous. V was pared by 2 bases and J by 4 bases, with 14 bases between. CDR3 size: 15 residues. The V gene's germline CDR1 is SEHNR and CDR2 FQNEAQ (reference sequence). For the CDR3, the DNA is TGTGCCAGCAGCTTAATGTCCAGCATTGGAGAGACCCAGTACTTC. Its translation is CASSLMSSIGETQYF.

CDR3 region: CASSLSGEQFF. The CDR3 DNA follows: TGCGCCAGCAGCCTTAGTGGTGAGCAGTTCTTC. The V gene is TRBV5-1, the J gene TRBJ2-1; D not resolved. The CDR3 sequence is 11 residues long. The V end lost 4 bases, the J end lost 9 bases, and 8 bases lay between the germline ends. Germline V lookup: CDR1 SGHRS, CDR2 YFSETQ.

This chain's CDR3 is CASSPETGNHYGYTF. Here the CDR3 DNA reads TGTGCCAGCAGCCCCGAGACAGGGAATCACTATGGCTACACCTTC. The chain recombines TRBV9 with TRBJ1-2; 7 bases align to TRBD1. V trimming: 4 bases; J trimming: 3 bases; junction bases outside the gene matches: 9. Germline assignment: CDR1 SGDLS and CDR2 YYNGEE. This CDR3 is built from 15 residues.

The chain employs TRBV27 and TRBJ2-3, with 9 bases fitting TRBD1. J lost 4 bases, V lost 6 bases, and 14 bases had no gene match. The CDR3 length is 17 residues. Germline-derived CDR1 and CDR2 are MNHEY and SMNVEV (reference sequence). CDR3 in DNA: TGTGCCAGCAGGTCCGGGACAGGGATTATACGGCCAGATACGCAGTATTTT. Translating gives CASRSGTGIIRPDTQYF.

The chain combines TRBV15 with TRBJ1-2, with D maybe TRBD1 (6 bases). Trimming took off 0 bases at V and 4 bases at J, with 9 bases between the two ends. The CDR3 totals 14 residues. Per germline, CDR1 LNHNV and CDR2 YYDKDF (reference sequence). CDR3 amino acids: CATSRDRQAYGYTF. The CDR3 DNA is TGTGCCACCAGCAGAGATCGACAGGCCTATGGCTACACCTTC.

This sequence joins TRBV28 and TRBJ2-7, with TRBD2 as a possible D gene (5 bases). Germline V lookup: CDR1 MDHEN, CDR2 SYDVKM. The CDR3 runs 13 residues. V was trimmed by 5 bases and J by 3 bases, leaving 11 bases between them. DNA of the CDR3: TGTGCCAGCAGTCCACCGGGAATCTACGAGCAGTACTTC. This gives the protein CASSPPGIYEQYF.

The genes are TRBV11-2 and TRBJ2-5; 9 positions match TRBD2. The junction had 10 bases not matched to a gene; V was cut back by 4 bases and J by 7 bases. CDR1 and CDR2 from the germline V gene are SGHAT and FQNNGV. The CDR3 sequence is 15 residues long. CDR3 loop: CASSSESGGPLTQYF. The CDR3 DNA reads TGTGCCAGCAGCTCGGAGAGCGGGGGGCCTCTGACCCAGTACTTC.

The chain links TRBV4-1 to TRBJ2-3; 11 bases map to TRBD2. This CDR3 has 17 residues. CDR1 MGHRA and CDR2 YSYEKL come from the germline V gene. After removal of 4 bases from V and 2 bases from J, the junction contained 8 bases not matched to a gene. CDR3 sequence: CASSPSPSGGSTDTQYF. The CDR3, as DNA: TGCGCCAGCAGCCCCTCCCCTAGCGGGGGGTCCACAGATACGCAGTATTTT.

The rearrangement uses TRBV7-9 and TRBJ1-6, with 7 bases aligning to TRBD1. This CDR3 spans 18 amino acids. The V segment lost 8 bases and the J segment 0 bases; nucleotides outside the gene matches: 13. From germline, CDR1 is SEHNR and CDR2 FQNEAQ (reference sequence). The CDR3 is CASQKVDRLSSYNSPLHF. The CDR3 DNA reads TGTGCCAGCCAAAAGGTGGACAGGTTAAGCTCCTATAATTCACCCCTCCACTTT.

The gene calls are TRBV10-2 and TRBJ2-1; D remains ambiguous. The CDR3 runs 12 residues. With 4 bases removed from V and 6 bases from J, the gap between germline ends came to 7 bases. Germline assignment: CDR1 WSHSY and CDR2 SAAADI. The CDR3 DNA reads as TGCGCCAGCAGTGCAGCGCCCAATGAGCAGTTCTTC. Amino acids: CASSAAPNEQFF.

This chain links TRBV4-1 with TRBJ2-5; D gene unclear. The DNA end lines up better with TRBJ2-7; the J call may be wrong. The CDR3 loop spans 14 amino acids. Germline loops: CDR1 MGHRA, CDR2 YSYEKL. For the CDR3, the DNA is TGCGCCAGCAGCCAAATGCCGGGCGGCCACGAGCAGTACTTC. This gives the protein CASSQMPGGHEQYF.